These T cell receptor beta chains were read from a single sample in a study of shared T cell receptors in the human thymus. Sequenced by immunoSEQ multiplex PCR; TCRdb stores in-frame clones only, minus some. The table includes more than 550,000 clones, 80% to 90% detected once. This sample was also put to use in a study of human thymus T cells.

The sample consisted of thymocytes. These receptor sequences come from a boy under two years old with a congenital heart defect. Each CDR3 is given with its conserved first and last residue. The D gene is left open where the match is weak. Some rows have no size entry. The others give once, few or many, or a class for an expanded clone.

J: TRBJ2-3
D: TRBD1
size: -
V: TRBV6-5
DNA: TGTGCCAGCAGTTCGGACAGGGGGACCACAGATACGCAGTATTTT
CDR3: CASSSDRGTTDTQYF

J: TRBJ1-2
D: TRBD1
size: -
V: TRBV5-8
DNA: TGTGCCAGCAGCGCGGGGACAGCCTCCTATGGCTACACCTTC
CDR3: CASSAGTASYGYTF

J: TRBJ2-2
D: TRBD1
size: -
V: TRBV2
DNA: TGTGCCAGCAGTGATGCGCCCGACAGGGTAGGAAACACCGGGGAGCTGTTTTTT
CDR3: CASSDAPDRVGNTGELFF

J: TRBJ2-7
D: -
size: -
V: TRBV14
DNA: TGTGCCAGCAGCCGCGGTCCAGGGAGGAACTACGAGCAGTACTTC
CDR3: CASSRGPGRNYEQYF

J: TRBJ2-1
D: TRBD2
size: -
V: TRBV9
DNA: TGTGCCAGCAGCGTAGAAGGGCGGGGGGTCTACAATGAGCAGTTCTTC
CDR3: CASSVEGRGVYNEQFF

J: TRBJ1-2
D: -
size: -
V: TRBV11-2
DNA: TGTGCCAGCACCGGACAGCCTTCGGGCTATGGCTACACCTTC
CDR3: CASTGQPSGYGYTF

J: TRBJ2-3
D: TRBD2
size: -
V: TRBV15
DNA: TGTGCCACCAGCAGCGACCGGGGGACTAGCGGGACAGATACGCAGTATTTT
CDR3: CATSSDRGTSGTDTQYF

J: TRBJ2-2
D: TRBD2
size: -
V: TRBV28
DNA: TGTGCCAGCAGTTTATTCGGACTAGCGGGGAGACACACCGGGGAGCTGTTTTTT
CDR3: CASSLFGLAGRHTGELFF

J: TRBJ1-5
D: -
size: once
V: TRBV7-9
DNA: TGTGCCAGCAGCCAAGGCGGAAAAAATCAGCCCCAGCATTTT
CDR3: CASSQGGKNQPQHF

J: TRBJ1-2
D: TRBD1
size: -
V: TRBV5-1
DNA: TGCGCCAGCAGCCCGCCTTACTCAGACAGGGCATATGGCTACACCTTC
CDR3: CASSPPYSDRAYGYTF

J: TRBJ2-7
D: TRBD1
size: -
V: TRBV28
DNA: TGTGCCAGCAGTGACAGGGACAGGATGTCCTACGAGCAGTACTTC
CDR3: CASSDRDRMSYEQYF

J: TRBJ1-5
D: TRBD1
size: -
V: TRBV28
DNA: TGTGCCAGCAGTCGGGACAGGGGGCTTCAGCCCCAGCATTTT
CDR3: CASSRDRGLQPQHF

J: TRBJ2-7
D: TRBD1
size: -
V: TRBV14
DNA: TGTGCCAGCAGCCACCCATTCGGACAGGGTGACGAGCAGTACTTC
CDR3: CASSHPFGQGDEQYF

J: TRBJ1-6
D: -
size: -
V: TRBV28
DNA: TGTGCCAGCAGTTTGAGCCCGGGTGGAGGGCGCGTGGATAATTCCCCCCTCCACTTT
CDR3: CASSLSPGGGRVDNSPLHF

J: TRBJ1-5
D: -
size: -
V: TRBV5-1
DNA: TGCGCCAGCTCCCCGGTCAGGAGCAATCAGCCCCAGCATTTT
CDR3: CASSPVRSNQPQHF

J: TRBJ1-1
D: -
size: -
V: TRBV7-9
DNA: TGTGCCACCAGCGCGGGGGCAAGGACAAACACTGAAGCTTTCTTT
CDR3: CATSAGARTNTEAFF

J: TRBJ1-5
D: TRBD1
size: -
V: TRBV15
DNA: TGTGCCACCAGCAGAGATAATGGGGGACAGCAGCATTTT
CDR3: CATSRDNGGQQHF

J: TRBJ2-7
D: -
size: -
V: TRBV11-3
DNA: TGTGCCAGCAGCTTGGGGGAAGGGACTGAGCAGTACTTC
CDR3: CASSLGEGTEQYF

J: TRBJ2-3
D: -
size: -
V: TRBV6-5
DNA: TGTGCCAGCAGTTACGGCCCCACAGATACGCAGTATTTT
CDR3: CASSYGPTDTQYF

J: TRBJ2-3
D: TRBD1
size: -
V: TRBV4-3
DNA: TGCGCCAGCAGCCAAGAGCCCGGACAGGGGGTTTGGTTAGATACGCAGTATTTT
CDR3: CASSQEPGQGVWLDTQYF

J: TRBJ2-1
D: -
size: few
V: TRBV25-1
DNA: TGTGCCAGCAGTGAGGGCAGCCATTACAATGAGCAGTTCTTC
CDR3: CASSEGSHYNEQFF

J: TRBJ2-7
D: TRBD1
size: -
V: TRBV7-8
DNA: TGTGCCAGCAGCGTATACCGGACAGGGGAGGCCTACGAGCAGTACTTC
CDR3: CASSVYRTGEAYEQYF

J: TRBJ2-7
D: -
size: -
V: TRBV6-1
DNA: TGTGCCAGCAGACTTCGCGACAGGACCTCCTACGAGCAGTACTTC
CDR3: CASRLRDRTSYEQYF